The present TCR beta chain was sequenced within a study of Ad26.COV2.S vaccination and SARS-CoV-2 variants. Using immunoSEQ multiplex PCR, the repertoire was profiled, and TCRdb retains in-frame clones only, with some absent. This sample has more than 300,000 clones, with around 89% found just once. For this clone: What it binds is unknown.

Treatment meaning: about 20 received Ad26.COV2.S at low or high dose, single or two shots; 5 received placebo; per-sample allocation not given. All samples were drawn on day 63, counting from the first vaccine or placebo injection. Donation came from an adult in Boston who was aged 18-55 years. An Ad26 vector expressing Wuhan-strain SARS-CoV-2 spike constituted the vaccine. Whole-study results and caveats: Vaccine and placebo recipients had comparable breadth of non-spike TCRs. The study found higher spike-specific TCR breadth in vaccine than placebo recipients.

Between the trimmed V and J ends, which lost 4 bases and 11 bases, there was a span of 17 bases. The CDR3 covers 12 residues. Germline-derived CDR1 and CDR2 are SQVTM and ANQGSEA. This clonotype originated in a person aged 18-60 years who received the Ad26.COV2.S COVID-19 vaccine or a placebo. The rearrangement uses TRBV29-1 and TRBJ1-1; possibly TRBD1 for D (6 bases). The input for sequencing was peripheral blood, taken in a trial of Ad26.COV2.S vaccine versus placebo. CDR3: CSVVRGGDDAFF. The DNA for the CDR3 is TGCAGCGTTGTCCGAGGGGGGGACGATGCTTTCTTT.